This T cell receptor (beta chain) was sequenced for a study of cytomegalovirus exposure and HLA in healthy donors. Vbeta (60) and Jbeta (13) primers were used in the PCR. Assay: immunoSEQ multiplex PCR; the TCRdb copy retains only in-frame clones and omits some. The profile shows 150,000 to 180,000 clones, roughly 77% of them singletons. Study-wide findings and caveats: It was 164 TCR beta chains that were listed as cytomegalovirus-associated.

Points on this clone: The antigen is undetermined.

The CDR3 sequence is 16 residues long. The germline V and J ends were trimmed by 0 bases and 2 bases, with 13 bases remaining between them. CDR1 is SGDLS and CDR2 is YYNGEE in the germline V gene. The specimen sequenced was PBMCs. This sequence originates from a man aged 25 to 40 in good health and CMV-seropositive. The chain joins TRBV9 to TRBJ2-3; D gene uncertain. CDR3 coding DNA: TGTGCCAGCAGCGTAGAACCCCACAGTGACACAGATACGCAGTATTTT. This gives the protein CASSVEPHSDTDTQYF.